This entry lists 13 T cell receptor beta chains sequenced from one sample in a study of naive and memory T cell subsets. Two oligonucleotides, mixed equimolar, formed the beta constant-region primer covering TRBC1 and TRBC2. TCRdb ran MiXCR on the UMI-ligation and nested PCR reads and lists one entry per CDR3 protein. This sample has tens of thousands of distinct CDR3 sequences, with over 7% found just once. The sample taken for sequencing was central memory CD4+ T cells from blood. The receptor set was obtained from a human donor in good health.

The chain uses TRBV24-1 and TRBJ2-7, with D perhaps TRBD2 (5 bases). With 4 bases removed from V and 6 bases from J, the gap between germline ends came to 15 bases. CDR3 length: 14 residues. The germline V gene encodes CDR1 KGHDR and CDR2 SFDVKD. This chain's CDR3 is CATSEATDSAEQYF. DNA of the CDR3: TGTGCCACCAGTGAAGCTACGGACTCGGCCGAGCAGTACTTC.

This clonotype occurred a few times. This rearrangement joins TRBV4-3 to TRBJ2-1; D unresolved. The ends were cut back, 0 bases at V and 10 bases at J, with 10 bases in the middle. The V gene's germline CDR1 is LGHNA and CDR2 YSLEER. The CDR3 totals 13 residues. CDR3 region: CASSQDYRAEQFF. CDR3 nucleotides: TGCGCCAGCAGCCAAGATTATCGGGCGGAGCAGTTCTTC.

This clonotype was seen a few times. The chain links TRBV3-1 to TRBJ1-1; 8 nucleotides match TRBD1. The CDR3 consists of 14 residues. Looked up from germline, CDR1 is LGHDT and CDR2 is YNNKEL (reference sequence). V lost 4 bases, J lost 8 bases, and 9 bases stayed unmatched. The CDR3 here is CASSPRRGQEEAFF. The CDR3 DNA follows: TGTGCCAGCAGCCCCCGTCGGGGACAGGAGGAAGCTTTCTTT.

This clonotype was detected ten times or more. V and J are TRBV12-3 or TRBV12-4 and TRBJ1-5; no clear D. Trimming removed 7 bases at V and 1 base at J, with 8 bases between. The length of the CDR3 is 13 residues. As DNA, the CDR3 is TGTGCCAGCAACGGTGGGAGCAATCAGCCCCAGCATTTT. This codes for CASNGGSNQPQHF.

The V gene is TRBV6-1, the J gene TRBJ2-7, with D perhaps matching TRBD1 or TRBD2 (5 bases each). Trimming shortened V by 6 bases and J by 0 bases, and 12 bases separated the two germline ends. Germline V gene sequence: CDR1 MNHNS, CDR2 SASEGT. CDR3 length: 14 residues. CDR3 amino acids: CASRPRGYSYEQYF. The CDR3 DNA follows: TGTGCCAGCAGACCTCGGGGCTACTCCTACGAGCAGTACTTC.

This clonotype came up many times. V gene TRBV7-8 combines with J gene TRBJ1-1; the D is unclear. Germline V CDR1 and CDR2: SGHVS, FQNEAQ. V was shortened by 1 base and J by 0 bases, with 9 bases between the two germline ends. This CDR3 spans 15 amino acids. The DNA of the CDR3 is TGTGCCAGCAGCTTAGGGCCGGCCATGAACACTGAAGCTTTCTTT. Translation gives CASSLGPAMNTEAFF.

This clonotype was found many times. The chain carries TRBV6-2 or TRBV6-3 and TRBJ2-1; 8 nucleotides align to TRBD2. The CDR3 runs to 16 residues. V lost 6 bases, J lost 5 bases, and 12 bases stayed unmatched. Germline values: CDR1 MNHEY, CDR2 SVGEGT. This CDR3 is CASRETKRELDNEQFF. DNA of the CDR3: TGTGCCAGCAGAGAAACCAAGCGGGAGCTCGACAATGAGCAGTTCTTC.

This clonotype was seen repeatedly, ten times or more. The J gene is TRBJ1-1, the V gene TRBV18; D call uncertain. Germline V CDR1 and CDR2: KGHSH, LQKENI. Trimming pared 3 bases from V and 4 bases from J, leaving 9 bases between. The length of the CDR3 is 13 residues. The CDR3 loop is CASSPQPTTEAFF. DNA for the CDR3: TGTGCCAGCTCACCGCAGCCCACCACTGAAGCTTTCTTT.

There are many counts of this clonotype. The V gene is TRBV27, the J gene TRBJ1-1; D gene ambiguous. Trimming pared 4 bases from V and 1 base from J, leaving 7 bases between. The germline CDR1 and CDR2 sequences are MNHEY and SMNVEV (reference sequence). The CDR3 totals 13 residues. CDR3 residues: CASSSRTNTEAFF. DNA for the CDR3: TGTGCCAGCAGTTCCCGAACGAACACTGAAGCTTTCTTT.

This clonotype occurred many times. The chain combines TRBV14 with TRBJ2-6; D is unresolved. CDR1 and CDR2 from the germline V gene are SGHDN and FVKESK. Trimming removed 3 bases at V and 2 bases at J, with 8 bases between. The length of the CDR3 is 15 residues. The CDR3 loop reads CASSQVGAGANVLTF. The CDR3 coding sequence is TGTGCCAGCAGCCAGGTTGGAGCTGGGGCCAACGTCCTGACTTTC.

This clonotype appeared a few times. The gene calls are TRBV5-1 and TRBJ2-3; D is perhaps TRBD2 (6 bases). Germline V gives CDR1 SGHRS, CDR2 YFSETQ. Trimming left V 3 bases short and J 5 bases short, with 16 bases between. This CDR3 is built from 15 residues. In DNA form, the CDR3 reads TGCGCCAGCAGCTCGGCCGGGGGTCCTGGAGATACGCAGTATTTT. Translated, it gives CASSSAGGPGDTQYF.

Ten or more counts support this clonotype. The V gene is TRBV5-6, the J gene TRBJ2-1; 8 bases map to TRBD1. The CDR3 has 17 amino acids. Germline assignment: CDR1 SGHDT and CDR2 YYEEEE. V was pared by 4 bases and J by 6 bases, with 15 bases of the junction left unmatched. Written as DNA, the CDR3 is TGTGCCAGCAGCACCCGACGGACAGGGTCAGGGCGCAATGAGCAGTTCTTC. Amino acid sequence: CASSTRRTGSGRNEQFF.

This clonotype occurred many times. The chain couples TRBV29-1 to TRBJ2-1, with D unclear. The germline CDR1 and CDR2 sequences are SQVTM and ANQGSEA. The CDR3 has 13 residues. V lost 6 bases and J lost 8, with 17 bases in between. The CDR3: CSVRRPKADEQFF. The CDR3 DNA follows: TGCAGCGTCCGAAGACCCAAGGCGGATGAGCAGTTCTTC.